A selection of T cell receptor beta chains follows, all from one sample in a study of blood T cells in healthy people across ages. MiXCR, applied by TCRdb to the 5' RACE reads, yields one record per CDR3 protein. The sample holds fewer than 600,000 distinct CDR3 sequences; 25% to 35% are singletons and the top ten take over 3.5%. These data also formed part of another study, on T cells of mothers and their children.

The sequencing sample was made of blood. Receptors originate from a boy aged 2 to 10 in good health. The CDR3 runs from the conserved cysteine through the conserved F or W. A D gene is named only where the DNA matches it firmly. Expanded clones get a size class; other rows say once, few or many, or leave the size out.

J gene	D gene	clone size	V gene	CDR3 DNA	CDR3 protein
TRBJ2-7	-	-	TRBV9	TGTGCCAGCAGCGCGAGGGAGAGCGAGGGGGAGATCTCCTACGAGCAGTACTTC	CASSARESEGEISYEQYF
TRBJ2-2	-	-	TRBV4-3	TGCGCCAGCAGCCAAGGGGACATAGGCGGGGAGCTGTTTTTT	CASSQGDIGGELFF
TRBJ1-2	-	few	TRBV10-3	TGTGCCATCAGTGAGTGGGACGGAAACTATGGCTACACCTTC	CAISEWDGNYGYTF
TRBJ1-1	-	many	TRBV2	TGTGCCAGCAGTGCGCGTAAGACTGAAGCTTTCTTT	CASSARKTEAFF
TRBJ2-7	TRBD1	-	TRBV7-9	TGTGCCAGCAGCTGGGACAGGGCCCATCCCTACGAGCAGTACTTC	CASSWDRAHPYEQYF
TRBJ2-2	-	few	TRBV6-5	TGTGCCAGCTCTAGGGTCGACACCGGGGAGCTGTTTTTT	CASSRVDTGELFF
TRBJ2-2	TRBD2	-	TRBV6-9	TGTGCCAGCAGTTATTTGCGCGGGGGTTACGCCGGGGAGCTGTTTTTT	CASSYLRGGYAGELFF
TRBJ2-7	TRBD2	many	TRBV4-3	TGCGCCAGCAGCCAATTGACTAGCGGGAGTTGGGAGCAGTACTTC	CASSQLTSGSWEQYF
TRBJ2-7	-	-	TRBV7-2	TGTGCCAGCAGCTTAGTGGCCCTTAGCTCCTACGAGCAGTACTTC	CASSLVALSSYEQYF
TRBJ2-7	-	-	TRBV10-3	TGTGCCATCAGTGAGCGGACCTACGAGCAGTACTTC	CAISERTYEQYF
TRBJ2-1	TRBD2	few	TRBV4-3	TGCGCCAGCAGCTTCAGCGGGGGAGGCAACAATGAGCAGTTCTTC	CASSFSGGGNNEQFF
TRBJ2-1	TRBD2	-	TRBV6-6	TGTGCCAGCAGCCACGCCGGGGGGGCGTCCTACAATGAGCAGTTCTTC	CASSHAGGASYNEQFF
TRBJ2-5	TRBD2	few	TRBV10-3	TGTGCCATCAGTGAGGAAGAGCGGGGGGAAGGTGCAGAGACCCAGTACTTC	CAISEEERGEGAETQYF
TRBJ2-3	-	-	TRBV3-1	TGTGCCAGCAGCCAAGATGGGCGCCGGGGAACAGATACGCAGTATTTT	CASSQDGRRGTDTQYF
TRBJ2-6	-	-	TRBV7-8	TGTGCCAGCAGCTTAGCCTTCGGCAGGGCCATCTCTGGGGCCAACGTCCTGACTTTC	CASSLAFGRAISGANVLTF
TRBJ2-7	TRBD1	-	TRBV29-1	TGCAGCGTTGAAGATGGGGCACAGGACAGGGGGGTTTCCTACGAGCAGTACTTC	CSVEDGAQDRGVSYEQYF
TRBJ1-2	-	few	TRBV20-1	TGCAGTGGGGGAAGGGGGTCGGATGGCTACACCTTC	CSGGRGSDGYTF
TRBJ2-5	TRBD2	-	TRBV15	TGTGCCACCAGCAGAGGGGGGCTAGCGGGAACTCAAGAGACCCAGTACTTC	CATSRGGLAGTQETQYF
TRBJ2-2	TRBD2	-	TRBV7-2	TGTGCCAGCAGCTTGACCAAGACTAGCGGGAGAGGCACCGGGGAGCTGTTTTTT	CASSLTKTSGRGTGELFF
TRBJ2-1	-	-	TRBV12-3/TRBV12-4	TGTGCCAGCAGTTTGGGCCACAATGAGCAGTTCTTC	CASSLGHNEQFF
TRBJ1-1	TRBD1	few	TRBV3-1	TGTGCCAGCAGCCGGGGACAGGGGGCGTCTGAAGCTTTCTTT	CASSRGQGASEAFF
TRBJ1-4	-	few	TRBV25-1	TGTGCCAGCAGAGCCACAGGGCGGACTAATGAAAAACTGTTTTTT	CASRATGRTNEKLFF
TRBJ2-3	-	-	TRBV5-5	TGTGCCAGCAGCTTGGCCGGGGTATATGGCACAGATACGCAGTATTTT	CASSLAGVYGTDTQYF
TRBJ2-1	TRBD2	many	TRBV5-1	TGCGCCAGCACCACTAGCGGGTCCAATGAGCAGTTCTTC	CASTTSGSNEQFF
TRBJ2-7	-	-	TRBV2	TGTGCCAGCAGTGGAGGGGGGATTTACGAGCAGTACTTC	CASSGGGIYEQYF
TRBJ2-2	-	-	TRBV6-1	TGTGCCAGCAGTGTCCCGGGGTACCACACCGGGGAGCTGTTTTTT	CASSVPGYHTGELFF
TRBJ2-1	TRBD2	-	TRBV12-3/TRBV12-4	TGTGCCAGCAGTCCGGTTCTAGCGGGGGGGGCTACCTACAATGAGCAGTTCTTC	CASSPVLAGGATYNEQFF
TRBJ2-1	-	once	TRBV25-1	TGTGCCAGCAGTGAGGCGGGGGCCAAGGAGCAGTTCTTC	CASSEAGAKEQFF
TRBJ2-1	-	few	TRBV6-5	TGTGCCAGCAGAGGAGCTAGGGCCTCCTACAATGAGCAGTTCTTC	CASRGARASYNEQFF
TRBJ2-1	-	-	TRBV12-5	TGTGCTAGTGGTTTTCTCCGGACACAGAAACGTCAAACTTACAATGAGCAGTTCTTC	CASGFLRTQKRQTYNEQFF
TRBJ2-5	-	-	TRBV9	TGTGCCAGCAGCCCAGACCCAAGCCAAGAGACCCAGTACTTC	CASSPDPSQETQYF